The present T cell receptor (beta chain) was sequenced within a study of blood T cell repertoires in COVID-19. In the study overall: T cells, B-cell-depleted T cells, or PBMCs supplied cDNA or gDNA.

CDR1 MNHEY and CDR2 SVGAGI come from the germline V gene. V gave up 5 bases and J gave up 2 bases, with 10 bases separating them. This CDR3 spans 13 amino acids. In the original analysis: Quantification of nucleated cells was approximated via reference gene primer amplification. TCRdb's table, derived via immunoSEQ multiplex PCR, lists solely in-frame clones and lacks some. The D gene and trimming were derived from the DNA, and the V and J assignments and clone size from that table. The sample lists about 62,000 clones, around four fifths occurring once. Sample: peripheral blood. This receptor was taken from a woman at least 80 years old with active or convalescent COVID-19. V usage is TRBV6-5 and J usage is TRBJ2-7, with D possibly matching TRBD1 (6 bases). CDR3 protein: CASSTTGTYEQYF. CDR3 bases: TGTGCCAGCAGTACCACAGGGACCTACGAGCAGTACTTC.